These T cell receptor beta chains were read from a single sample in a study of T cells after yellow fever vaccination. TCRdb analysed the 5' RACE reads with MiXCR anew, one entry per CDR3 protein. The sample has 250,000 to 300,000 distinct CDR3 sequences, roughly 13% seen once. The sample consisted of CD4+ T cells sorted from PBMCs, taken 45 days after the yellow fever booster vaccination. These receptors were obtained from a man aged 30 to 39 who received the YFV17D yellow fever vaccine. Each CDR3 is given with its conserved first and last residue. The order of the fields is D gene, V gene, clone size, J gene, CDR3 length, CDR3 protein, CDR3 DNA. D genes are given only for firm matches. A clone size is listed for some rows: how often the clone was seen (once, few, many), or a class if it is expanded.

>TRBD2|TRBV7-9|few|TRBJ2-7|14
CASTAGAGAYEQYF
TGTGCCAGCACGGCGGGAGCGGGAGCCTACGAGCAGTACTTC
>TRBD1|TRBV7-2|few|TRBJ1-1|13
CASSFDRETEAFF
TGTGCCAGCAGCTTTGACAGGGAGACTGAAGCTTTCTTT
>TRBD2|TRBV7-2|-|TRBJ2-5|15
CASSSPSGLQETQYF
TGTGCCAGCAGCTCACCTAGCGGGTTACAAGAGACCCAGTACTTC
>-|TRBV7-3|-|TRBJ2-5|13
CASSFNWEETQYF
TGTGCCAGCAGCTTCAATTGGGAAGAGACCCAGTACTTC
>TRBD1|TRBV7-9|-|TRBJ2-2|16
CASSSAGTGSTGELFF
TGTGCCAGCAGCTCAGCCGGGACAGGCAGCACCGGGGAGCTGTTTTTT
>-|TRBV4-3|few|TRBJ2-1|15
CASSQDYRWNNEQFF
TGCGCCAGCAGCCAAGATTATCGATGGAATAATGAGCAGTTCTTC
>TRBD1|TRBV27|few|TRBJ2-7|17
CASSSRQGALQRYEQYF
TGTGCCAGCAGTTCCAGACAGGGTGCCTTACAAAGATACGAGCAGTACTTC
>-|TRBV6-2/TRBV6-3|-|TRBJ2-2|16
CASSARGGFNTGELFF
TGTGCCAGCTCCGCCCGAGGGGGTTTTAACACCGGGGAGCTGTTTTTT
>TRBD1|TRBV30|few|TRBJ1-1|12
CASWTGGPEAFF
TGTGCCAGCTGGACAGGGGGCCCTGAAGCTTTCTTT
>-|TRBV9|few|TRBJ1-2|15
CASSVTGAPGYGYTF
TGTGCCAGCAGCGTGACAGGAGCACCGGGCTATGGCTACACCTTC
>TRBD2|TRBV5-1|-|TRBJ2-7|13
CASASGSTYEQYF
TGCGCCAGCGCGAGCGGGAGCACCTACGAGCAGTACTTC
>TRBD2|TRBV7-8|-|TRBJ2-4|13
CASNLAGENIQYF
TGTGCCAGCAATCTAGCGGGAGAAAACATTCAGTACTTC
>TRBD1|TRBV20-1|-|TRBJ2-1|14
CSASGTASYNEQFF
TGCAGTGCTAGTGGGACAGCCTCCTACAATGAGCAGTTCTTC
>-|TRBV7-9|few|TRBJ2-3|15
CASSLAGSHTDTQYF
TGTGCCAGCAGCTTAGCGGGCTCTCACACAGATACGCAGTATTTT
>-|TRBV15|few|TRBJ2-5|14
CATSREVQVETQYF
TGTGCCACCAGCAGAGAAGTTCAGGTTGAGACCCAGTACTTC
>-|TRBV12-3/TRBV12-4|few|TRBJ2-7|14
CASSLAQGPEEQYF
TGTGCCAGCAGTTTAGCACAGGGCCCAGAGGAGCAGTACTTC
>TRBD1|TRBV5-4|-|TRBJ2-1|14
CASSRTGRSNEQFF
TGTGCCAGCAGCCGGACAGGGAGGTCCAATGAGCAGTTCTTC